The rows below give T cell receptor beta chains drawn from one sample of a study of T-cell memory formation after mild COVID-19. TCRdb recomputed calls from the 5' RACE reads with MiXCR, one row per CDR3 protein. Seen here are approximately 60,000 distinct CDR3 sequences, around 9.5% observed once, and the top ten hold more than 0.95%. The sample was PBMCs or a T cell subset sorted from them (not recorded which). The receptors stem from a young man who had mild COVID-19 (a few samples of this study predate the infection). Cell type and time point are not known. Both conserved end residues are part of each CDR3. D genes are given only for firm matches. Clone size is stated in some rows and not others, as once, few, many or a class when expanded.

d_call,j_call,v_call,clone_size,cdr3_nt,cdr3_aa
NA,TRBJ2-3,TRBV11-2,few,TGTGCCAGCAGCTATTTCGGAGGGGCTAACACAGATACGCAGTATTTT,CASSYFGGANTDTQYF
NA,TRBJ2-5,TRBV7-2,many,TGTGCCAGCAGCTTTGGTCAGCGAGAGACCCAGTACTTC,CASSFGQRETQYF
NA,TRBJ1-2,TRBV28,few,TGTGCCAGCAGGACAGGTCCCTCCTATGGCTACACCTTC,CASRTGPSYGYTF
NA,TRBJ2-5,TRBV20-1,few,TGCAGTGCTAGAAAGCAAGAGACCCAGTACTTC,CSARKQETQYF
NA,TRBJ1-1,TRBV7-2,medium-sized,TGTGCCAGCAGCTTAGCAAGGCGGGGGGCAAACACTGAAGCTTTCTTT,CASSLARRGANTEAFF
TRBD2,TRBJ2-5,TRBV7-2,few,TGTGCCAGCAGCCTTATAGCGGGGGGTGGGGAGACCCAGTACTTC,CASSLIAGGGETQYF
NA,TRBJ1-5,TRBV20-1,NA,TGCAGTGCTAGTGGCGCGGGACAGCCCCAGCATTTT,CSASGAGQPQHF
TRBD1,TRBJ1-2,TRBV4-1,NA,TGCGCCAGCAGCCTTTCGGGACAGCCTAATTCTGGCGGCTACACCTTC,CASSLSGQPNSGGYTF
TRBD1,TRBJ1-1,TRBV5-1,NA,TGCGCCAGCAGCCATGGACAGGGGGCGGTAACTGAAGCTTTCTTT,CASSHGQGAVTEAFF
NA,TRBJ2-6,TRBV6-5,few,TGTGCCAGCACCATTCTAGGGGCTGGGGCCAACGTCCTGACTTTC,CASTILGAGANVLTF
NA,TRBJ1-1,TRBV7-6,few,TGTGCCAGCAGCTTAGCGCACCGGGATCGGGCTTTCTTT,CASSLAHRDRAFF
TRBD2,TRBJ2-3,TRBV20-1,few,TGCAGTGCTAGTGTAGCGGGGGGCACAGATACGCAGTATTTT,CSASVAGGTDTQYF
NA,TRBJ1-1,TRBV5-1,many,TGCGCCAGCAGCTTATACGGTTCGAACACTGAAGCTTTCTTT,CASSLYGSNTEAFF